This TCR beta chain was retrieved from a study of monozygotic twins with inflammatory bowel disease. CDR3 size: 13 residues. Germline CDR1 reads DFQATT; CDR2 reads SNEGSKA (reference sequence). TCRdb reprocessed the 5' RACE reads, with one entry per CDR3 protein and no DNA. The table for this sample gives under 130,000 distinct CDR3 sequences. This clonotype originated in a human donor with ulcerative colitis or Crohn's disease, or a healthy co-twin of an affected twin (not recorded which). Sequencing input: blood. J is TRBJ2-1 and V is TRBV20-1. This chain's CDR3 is CSARGIWVNEQFF.